This section outlines one T cell receptor beta chain sequence together with its context. The sample is drawn from a study of shared clonotypes between healthy human individuals. For the study at large: The study enrolled a couple of women and a few men aged 18 to 49.

The CDR3 length is 12 residues. V was trimmed by 2 bases and J by 7 bases, leaving 9 bases between them. CDR1 and CDR2 from the germline V gene are SEHNR and FQNEAQ (reference sequence). Across several immunoSEQ plates, the genomic DNA of each subset was split evenly. Original data processing: ImmunoSEQ supplied junction-only sequences lacking quality scores, so filtering was different. Generated by immunoSEQ multiplex PCR, the TCRdb table keeps only in-frame clones and is missing some. The V and J calls and clone size were taken over from that table, and D and trimming were inferred from the DNA. This table holds 2 million to 3 million clones, over 85% found once.

The chain combines TRBV7-9 with TRBJ2-7; the D is unclear. This receptor was taken from a young man in good health. Some clones in this sample may be carry-over from other donors' samples. Sequencing input: naive CD4+ T cells from PBMCs. Subset in this sample: CD45RA+ positively selected. The CDR3: CASSLSGWEQYF. Written as DNA, the CDR3 is TGTGCCAGCAGCTTATCCGGGTGGGAGCAGTACTTC.